The 22 T cell receptor beta chains given below trace back to one sample, sequenced in a study of blood T cell repertoires in COVID-19. Profiling relied on immunoSEQ multiplex PCR, and the TCRdb table lists in-frame clones only, not all of them. Of hundreds of thousands of clones listed, about 88% are singletons. Input material: peripheral blood. These receptors all stem from a woman aged 60-70 years with acute or convalescent COVID-19.

This clone occurred a few times. V and J are TRBV11-2 and TRBJ2-1, with 8 bases lining up with TRBD2. The CDR3 spans 16 residues. The germline V gene has CDR1 SGHAT and CDR2 FQNNGV. Trimming cost V 5 bases and J 0 bases; bases outside gene matches: 6. The CDR3 here is CASSPGRALSYNEQFF. The CDR3 DNA reads as TGTGCCAGCAGCCCCGGGAGGGCCCTCTCCTACAATGAGCAGTTCTTC.

The V call is TRBV2, the J call TRBJ2-5; D ambiguous. Germline lookup yields CDR1 SNHLY and CDR2 FYNNEI. This CDR3 region has 12 residues. V lost 6 bases to trimming and J lost 4 bases, with 9 bases between them. The DNA for the CDR3 is TGTGCCAGCAGGGCCGAAACAGAGACCCAGTACTTC. This codes for CASRAETETQYF.

The chain links TRBV7-3 to TRBJ2-1, with 11 bases aligning to TRBD2. Germline V gives CDR1 SGHTA, CDR2 FQGTGA. Trimming removed 2 bases from V and 2 bases from J; junction bases left unmatched: 5. This CDR3 has 17 residues. The chain's CDR3 is CASSLDGSGGAYNEQFF. CDR3 sequence (DNA): TGTGCCAGCAGCTTAGATGGTAGCGGGGGGGCCTACAATGAGCAGTTCTTC.

This chain uses TRBV4-2 with TRBJ1-5; 7 bases are a match to TRBD1. The CDR3 has 14 amino acids. Germline V gives CDR1 LGHNA, CDR2 YNFKEQ. V shed 4 bases, J shed 7 bases, and the junction held 7 bases outside the gene matches. The CDR3 reads CASSPQGSGQPQHF. The CDR3 coding sequence is TGTGCCAGCAGCCCACAGGGGTCAGGGCAGCCCCAGCATTTT.

This chain connects TRBV6-2 or TRBV6-3 to TRBJ2-1; D perhaps matches TRBD2 (6 bases). Trimming removed 6 bases at V and 5 bases at J, with 20 bases between. The germline CDR1 and CDR2 sequences are MNHEY and SVGEGT. The CDR3 runs to 16 residues. In DNA form, the CDR3 reads TGTGCCAGCAGCCCAGCATCTGGGAGGCTGGACAATGAGCAGTTCTTC. Translation gives CASSPASGRLDNEQFF.

The chain combines TRBV10-3 with TRBJ2-7; 9 positions match TRBD2. The V gene's germline CDR1 is ENHRY and CDR2 SYGVKD. The V and J ends lost 0 bases and 5 bases, in that order; junction bases with no gene match: 11. The CDR3 spans 17 residues. This CDR3 reads CAISESASSGRKNEQYF. CDR3 nucleotides: TGTGCCATCAGTGAGTCGGCCTCGAGCGGGAGGAAGAACGAGCAGTACTTC.

The V call is TRBV24-1, the J call TRBJ2-1, with 9 nucleotides matching TRBD2. The CDR3 runs 16 residues. Germline V gene lookup returns CDR1 KGHDR and CDR2 SFDVKD. Losses at the gene ends were 0 bases for V and 5 bases for J; bases not matched to a gene: 4. CDR3 nucleotides: TGTGCCACCAGTGATTTGCGGCGGGAGGGTGACAATGAGCAGTTCTTC. This gives the protein CATSDLRREGDNEQFF.

This chain joins TRBV23-1 and TRBJ2-5; 9 nucleotides align to TRBD1. TRBV23-1 is marked as an open reading frame, function uncertain. This CDR3 has 15 residues. V shed 1 base, J shed 4 bases, and the junction held 4 bases outside the gene matches. DNA for the CDR3: TGCGCCAGCAGTCAATGGGGGACAGGGACAGAGACCCAGTACTTC. Amino acids: CASSQWGTGTETQYF.

This chain joins TRBV9 and TRBJ1-1; D ambiguous. The V and J ends lost 4 bases and 3 bases respectively, with 13 bases between them. This CDR3 is built from 14 residues. CDR1 is SGDLS, CDR2 YYNGEE, per germline. The CDR3 here is CASSPNRRDTEAFF. The DNA of the CDR3 is TGTGCCAGCAGCCCCAATAGGCGGGACACTGAAGCTTTCTTT.

The chain is built from TRBV7-6 and TRBJ2-7, with 10 bases matching TRBD1. The CDR3 is 17 amino acids. Germline values: CDR1 SGHVS, CDR2 FNYEAQ. V trimming: 1 base; J trimming: 2 bases; junction bases outside the gene matches: 8. CDR3 in DNA: TGTGCCAGCAGCTTAGGGGCCCCGGGACAGGGGACCTACGAGCAGTACTTC. It yields the protein CASSLGAPGQGTYEQYF.

The chain employs TRBV6-5 and TRBJ2-5; maybe TRBD1 (5 bases). Trimming pared 4 bases from V and 2 bases from J, leaving 11 bases between. Germline loops: CDR1 MNHEY, CDR2 SVGAGI. The CDR3 length is 14 residues. In DNA, the CDR3 is TGTGCCAGCAGTTTCAGACAGACTCAAGAGACCCAGTACTTC. This gives the protein CASSFRQTQETQYF.

A single count supports this clone. V gene TRBV7-9 combines with J gene TRBJ1-2; no clear D. V was clipped by 5 bases and J by 1 base, with 8 bases between them. The CDR3 length is 13 residues. Germline V gene sequence: CDR1 SEHNR, CDR2 FQNEAQ (reference sequence). CDR3 loop: CASSPQVNYGYTF. The DNA for the CDR3 is TGTGCCAGCAGCCCCCAGGTTAACTATGGCTACACCTTC.

The chain couples TRBV28 to TRBJ1-2; D unresolved. Trimming took off 2 bases at V and 1 base at J, with 11 bases between the two ends. The germline gives CDR1 MDHEN, CDR2 SYDVKM. The CDR3 contains 15 residues. The CDR3 reads CASSLGQARNYGYTF. The DNA of the CDR3 is TGTGCCAGCAGTTTAGGGCAGGCGCGTAACTATGGCTACACCTTC.

The chain combines TRBV7-2 with TRBJ1-2, with D possibly TRBD1 on 5 matching bases. Trimming left V 1 base short and J 5 bases short, with 17 bases between. This CDR3 spans 16 amino acids. The V gene's germline CDR1 is SGHTA and CDR2 FQGNSA. CDR3: CASSLGQGGRGYGYTF. CDR3 bases: TGTGCCAGCAGCTTAGGGCAGGGCGGGAGAGGGTATGGCTACACCTTC. Looking up the rest from reference TRBV7-2 and TRBJ1-2 gives the full variable domain: GAGVSQSPSNKVTEKGKDVELRCDPISGHTALYWYRQSLGQGLEFLIYFQGNSAPDKSGLPSDRFSAERTGGSVSTLTIQRTQQEDSAVYLCASSLGQGGRGYGYTFGSGTRLTVV.

The chain combines TRBV7-9 with TRBJ2-7; D is possibly TRBD2 (5 bases). Germline CDR1 is SEHNR and CDR2 is FQNEAQ (reference sequence). V lost 3 bases and J 5 bases, leaving 17 bases between the germline ends. There are 15 residues in the CDR3. The DNA of the CDR3 is TGTGCCAGCAGCTTGGCCGGCTCTATGAGGGACGAGCAGTACTTC. This sequence encodes CASSLAGSMRDEQYF.

The chain links TRBV20-1 to TRBJ2-1, with TRBD2 matching 8 bases. The CDR3 totals 14 residues. CDR1 is DFQATT and CDR2 is SNEGSKA in the germline V gene (reference sequence). The trim removed 3 bases at V and 6 bases at J, leaving 7 bases unmatched. CDR3 in DNA: TGCAGTGCTAGTCGGGGGGGGTTAGGCAATGAGCAGTTCTTC. This codes for CSASRGGLGNEQFF.

The chain joins TRBV4-3 to TRBJ1-2; TRBD1 matches at 8 bases. Germline CDR1 reads LGHNA; CDR2 reads YSLEER. J lost 2 bases, V lost 3 bases, and 5 bases had no gene match. The CDR3 has 15 residues. The CDR3 nucleotides read TGCGCCAGCAGCCAGTCTCAGGGGGCGAACTATGGCTACACCTTC. Translated: CASSQSQGANYGYTF.

The V gene is TRBV3-1 (or the pseudogene TRBV3-2), the J gene TRBJ1-5; a possible D gene is TRBD1 (5 bases). CDR3 size: 14 residues. V was clipped by 1 base and J by 4 bases, with 8 bases between them. Per germline, CDR1 LGHDT and CDR2 YNNKEL (reference sequence). In DNA form, the CDR3 reads TGTGCCAGCAGCCAAGGCGGGGGAAATCAGCCCCAGCATTTT. Its translation: CASSQGGGNQPQHF.

The chain links TRBV28 to TRBJ2-7; TRBD2 matches 8 bases. The CDR3 has 16 amino acids. Germline CDR1 reads MDHEN; CDR2 reads SYDVKM. Losses at the gene ends were 3 bases for V and 4 bases for J; bases not matched to a gene: 11. The CDR3 coding sequence is TGTGCCAGCAGTTTTCGGGGGGGTAACGTGGGGTACGAGCAGTACTTC. Amino acids: CASSFRGGNVGYEQYF.

The genes are TRBV6-5 and TRBJ1-1; D is possibly TRBD1 (5 bases). Looked up from germline, CDR1 is MNHEY and CDR2 is SVGAGI. The CDR3 totals 14 residues. V was clipped by 6 bases and J by 1 base, with 12 bases between them. This chain's CDR3 is CASRDWGENTEAFF. The CDR3 DNA follows: TGTGCCAGCAGAGACTGGGGGGAGAACACTGAAGCTTTCTTT.

The rearrangement joins TRBV7-8 to TRBJ2-7; 12 bases map to TRBD1. CDR1 and CDR2 from the germline V gene are SGHVS and FQNEAQ. The CDR3 covers 16 residues. V was clipped by 0 bases and J by 6 bases; unmatched bases: 6. The CDR3 protein is CASSLAGAGQGAEQYF. DNA of the CDR3: TGTGCCAGCAGCTTAGCGGGGGCGGGACAGGGGGCCGAGCAGTACTTC.

The chain combines TRBV3-1 (or the pseudogene TRBV3-2) with TRBJ2-7, with D tentatively TRBD2 (5 bases). The CDR3 is made up of 12 amino acids. V lost 8 bases, J lost 6 bases, and 14 bases lay in between. The germline CDR1 and CDR2 sequences are LGHDT and YNNKEL (reference sequence). The CDR3 protein is CASGLGSGEQYF. The CDR3 nucleotides read TGTGCCAGCGGACTGGGTTCCGGCGAGCAGTACTTC.